This entry lists 3 T cell receptor beta chains sequenced from one sample in a study of blood T cell repertoires in COVID-19. Sequencing was performed with immunoSEQ multiplex PCR; in TCRdb, only in-frame clones are kept and a portion is missing. The data hold just over 300,000 clones, with about nine tenths observed a single time. Specimen: PBMCs or T cells enriched from blood (not recorded which). The source of these receptors is a man under 40 who had recovered from COVID-19.

This chain uses TRBV27 with TRBJ2-1, with D possibly being TRBD2 (6 bases). The ends were cut back, 0 bases at V and 2 bases at J, with 11 bases in the middle. The CDR3 is made up of 16 amino acids. The germline CDR1 and CDR2 sequences are MNHEY and SMNVEV (reference sequence). The CDR3, as DNA: TGTGCCAGCAGTTTATCTACTAGCTCCACCTACAATGAGCAGTTCTTC. Translated, it gives CASSLSTSSTYNEQFF.

With regard to this clone: This same CDR3 is encoded by further DNA sequences in the sample. The chain joins TRBV7-2 to TRBJ2-7, with D possibly being TRBD1 (5 bases). V was cut by 2 bases and J by 3 bases, with 8 bases left in between. CDR1 and CDR2 from the germline V gene are SGHTA and FQGNSA. The CDR3 runs to 13 residues. The CDR3 DNA reads as TGTGCCAGCAGCTTAAGGGGTGGCTACGAGCAGTACTTC. Translation gives CASSLRGGYEQYF.

The gene calls are TRBV11-2 and TRBJ2-1, with D uncertain. The ends were cut back, 0 bases at V and 4 bases at J, with 10 bases in the middle. CDR1 is SGHAT, CDR2 FQNNGV, per germline. The CDR3 consists of 15 residues. CDR3: CASSLDVAAYNEQFF. The CDR3 coding sequence is TGTGCCAGCAGCTTAGATGTGGCCGCATACAATGAGCAGTTCTTC.